This TCR beta chain was documented in a study of immune evolution from preneoplasia to lung adenocarcinoma. Study overall: HLA loss of heterozygosity: less than 9% AIS, under 19% MIA, roughly 30% ADC, none AAH.

Patients had resection in Japan or China between about 2014 and 2017. This CDR3 spans 14 amino acids. Germline-derived CDR1 and CDR2 are KGHSH and LQKENI. V shed 4 bases and J shed 4 bases, with 13 bases lying between them. Sequencing was performed with immunoSEQ multiplex PCR; in TCRdb, only in-frame clones are kept and a portion is missing. The sample has about 3,700 clones, 65% to 90% seen once. Sequenced material: FFPE invasive lung adenocarcinoma tissue. The clonotype originates from a person between 45 and 65 years old with lung adenocarcinoma. The chain is built from TRBV18 and TRBJ1-1, with a weak D call TRBD1 (6 bases). The CDR3 DNA is TGTGCCAGCTCACTCCACAGGGAGAGCACTGAAGCTTTCTTT. It codes for CASSLHRESTEAFF.